This entry lists 27 T cell receptor beta chains sequenced from one sample in a study of OX40 agonist ivuxolimab in advanced cancers. The method was immunoSEQ multiplex PCR; TCRdb's version includes in-frame clones alone and lacks a portion of them. The data hold roughly 48,000 clones, with approximately 81% observed a single time. The specimen was CD4+ or CD8+ T cells sorted from blood, collected in a trial of the OX40 agonist ivuxolimab. All receptors derive from an adult with an advanced solid tumor such as melanoma, head and neck, liver or kidney cancer.

The rearrangement links TRBV28 to TRBJ1-2; D is ambiguous. The CDR3 is 12 amino acids. Trimming removed 8 bases at V and 8 bases at J, with 15 bases between. Germline CDR1 MDHEN, CDR2 SYDVKM. CDR3 sequence reads: CASLSGVEGYTF. The CDR3 DNA follows: TGTGCCAGCCTCAGCGGAGTGGAGGGCTACACCTTC.

This clone was counted a single time. This rearrangement joins TRBV6-1 to TRBJ1-6, with D perhaps TRBD1 (6 bases). The V gene lost 6 bases and the J gene lost 5 bases, with 14 bases spanning the gap. The CDR3 is made up of 15 amino acids. The germline gives CDR1 MNHNS, CDR2 SASEGT. In DNA, the CDR3 is TGTGCCAGCAGCCGACAGGAAACCCATAATTCACCCCTCCACTTT. Translation gives CASSRQETHNSPLHF.

This clone was seen a handful of times. The V and J genes are TRBV7-6 and TRBJ2-5; 10 bases align to TRBD2. Losses at the gene ends were 2 bases for V and 2 bases for J; bases not matched to a gene: 2. The CDR3 has 15 residues. Germline CDR1 is SGHVS and CDR2 is FNYEAQ. CDR3 amino acids: CASSLLAGAQETQYF. The CDR3 nucleotides read TGTGCCAGCAGCTTACTAGCGGGAGCACAAGAGACCCAGTACTTC.

This chain uses TRBV6-5 with TRBJ1-5, with 7 bases matching TRBD1. The CDR3 is 14 amino acids. Germline V lookup: CDR1 MNHEY, CDR2 SVGAGI. Trimming at V came to 0 bases and at J to 6 bases, leaving 2 bases not matched to a gene. CDR3 sequence: CASSYSGGGQPQHF. The CDR3 DNA is TGTGCCAGCAGTTACTCAGGGGGCGGTCAGCCCCAGCATTTT.

The chain recombines TRBV11-2 with TRBJ2-3, with unresolved D. The CDR3 spans 14 residues. Germline CDR1 SGHAT, CDR2 FQNNGV. V lost 4 bases and J lost 0, with 8 bases in between. This chain's CDR3 is CASSYATSTDTQYF. The CDR3 nucleotides are TGTGCCAGCAGCTACGCAACTAGCACAGATACGCAGTATTTT.

V and J are TRBV2 and TRBJ1-1; 8 nucleotides agree with TRBD1. Per the germline V gene, CDR1 is SNHLY and CDR2 is FYNNEI. This CDR3 is built from 14 residues. With 6 bases clipped from V and 2 bases from J, the junction kept 5 bases outside the gene matches. The CDR3 loop reads CASRGTGPNTEAFF. The CDR3 DNA reads as TGTGCCAGCAGGGGGACAGGTCCTAACACTGAAGCTTTCTTT.

The gene calls are TRBV25-1 and TRBJ1-2; D possibly corresponds to TRBD1 (5 bases). Germline V gene lookup returns CDR1 MGHDK and CDR2 SYGVNS. This CDR3 contains 15 residues. V lost 3 bases, J lost 4 bases, and 15 bases lay in between. CDR3: CASSDPLGGIYGYTF. Written as DNA, the CDR3 is TGTGCCAGCAGTGACCCTCTCGGGGGAATCTATGGCTACACCTTC.

The DNA for the CDR3 is TGTGCCAGCAGCTTACAACCAGGGATGACTGAAGCTTTCTTT. Its translation: CASSLQPGMTEAFF. The chain uses TRBV7-3 and TRBJ1-1; D is possibly TRBD1 (5 bases). Germline loops: CDR1 SGHTA, CDR2 FQGTGA. The CDR3 spans 14 residues. V gave up 2 bases and J gave up 5 bases, with 12 bases separating them.

V is TRBV7-9 and J is TRBJ2-7; 11 bases agree with TRBD1. The CDR3 sequence is 14 residues long. The ends lost 4 bases at V and 4 bases at J; junction bases unmatched: 3. Germline CDR1 and CDR2: SEHNR and FQNEAQ (reference sequence). The CDR3, as DNA: TGTGCCAGCAGCTCAGGACAGGGGGCTTACGAGCAGTACTTC. Protein sequence: CASSSGQGAYEQYF.

The chain combines TRBV5-1 with TRBJ1-4; D gene uncertain. The V gene lost 4 bases and the J gene lost 1 base, with 17 bases spanning the gap. CDR1 is SGHRS and CDR2 is YFSETQ in the germline V gene. The CDR3 spans 17 residues. CDR3 in DNA: TGCGCCAGCAGCGTGGCCCAGTTCGCGCGAACTAATGAAAAACTGTTTTTT. This gives the protein CASSVAQFARTNEKLFF.

The chain combines TRBV28 with TRBJ2-7; 8 bases are shared with TRBD2. The CDR3 runs 14 residues. Germline V CDR1 and CDR2: MDHEN, SYDVKM. After removal of 5 bases from V and 6 bases from J, the junction contained 9 bases not matched to a gene. The CDR3 DNA sequence: TGTGCCAGCAGTCCGAGCGGGAGCGTGGGCGAGCAGTACTTC. Residues: CASSPSGSVGEQYF.

The chain joins TRBV14 to TRBJ2-5; 10 nucleotides match TRBD1. Germline lookup yields CDR1 SGHDN and CDR2 FVKESK. This CDR3 is 15 amino acids long. V shed 4 bases, J shed 4 bases, and the junction held 6 bases outside the gene matches. This CDR3 reads CASSPRQGARETQYF. The CDR3 bases are TGTGCCAGCAGCCCAAGACAGGGGGCGAGAGAGACCCAGTACTTC.

The chain has TRBV7-6 and TRBJ1-6; perhaps TRBD1 as D (6 bases). Germline CDR1 reads SGHVS; CDR2 reads FNYEAQ. The CDR3 has 16 amino acids. Deletions cut 5 bases from V and 7 bases from J, with 18 bases between. DNA of the CDR3: TGTGCCAGCAGCAGCTCTCGGCAGGGGCGAAATTCACCCCTCCACTTT. This translates into CASSSSRQGRNSPLHF.

V and J are TRBV30 and TRBJ1-4; 8 nucleotides match TRBD1. V dropped 2 bases and J dropped 11; count of bases not matched to a gene: 4. This CDR3 region has 12 residues. Germline-derived CDR1 and CDR2 are GTSNPN and SVGIG (reference sequence). The chain's CDR3 is CAWSNDRGKLFF. The CDR3 nucleotides are TGTGCCTGGAGTAACGACAGGGGTAAACTGTTTTTT.

The chain couples TRBV7-2 to TRBJ2-7; TRBD1 aligns across 8 bases. Germline V gene lookup returns CDR1 SGHTA and CDR2 FQGNSA. The CDR3 runs 15 residues. The trim removed 0 bases at V and 2 bases at J, leaving 3 bases unmatched. CDR3 bases: TGTGCCAGCAGCTTAGCCGGACAGGGACCCTACGAGCAGTACTTC. Protein product: CASSLAGQGPYEQYF.

This CDR3 reads CASSGGLVGYTF. CDR3 nucleotides: TGTGCCAGCAGTGGAGGGCTGGTTGGCTACACCTTC. The chain combines TRBV25-1 with TRBJ1-2; D is unresolved. Germline assignment: CDR1 MGHDK and CDR2 SYGVNS. This CDR3 has 12 residues. Deletions cut 4 bases from V and 7 bases from J, with 10 bases between.

This clone was recorded a few times. CDR3 in amino acids: CASSDGPENNEQFF. DNA of the CDR3: TGTGCCAGCAGCGACGGACCCGAAAACAATGAGCAGTTCTTC. The chain employs TRBV5-5 and TRBJ2-1; D not resolved. The germline gives CDR1 SGHKS, CDR2 YYEKEE (reference sequence). The V end was cut by 4 bases, the J end by 5 bases, with 13 bases between. The CDR3 extends over 14 amino acids.

The chain recombines TRBV5-1 with TRBJ2-3, with no clear D. The germline V and J ends were trimmed by 4 bases and 2 bases, with 11 bases remaining between them. This CDR3 has 14 residues. CDR1 is SGHRS, CDR2 YFSETQ, per germline. CDR3 protein: CASSNRADTDTQYF. The CDR3 DNA follows: TGCGCCAGCAGCAACCGGGCAGACACAGATACGCAGTATTTT.

The V call is TRBV7-8, the J call TRBJ2-2, with unresolved D. V was cut by 8 bases and J by 5 bases, with 15 bases left in between. Germline assignment: CDR1 SGHVS and CDR2 FQNEAQ. The CDR3 contains 14 residues. CDR3 DNA sequence: TGTGCCAGCCGTCTGGGTGTAAGAACCGGGGAGCTGTTTTTT. The encoded protein is CASRLGVRTGELFF.

This clone showed up just a few times. The CDR3 DNA reads TGTGCCAGCAGCTTGGGGCAGCCCTATGGCTACACCTTC. Residues: CASSLGQPYGYTF. J is TRBJ1-2 and V is TRBV5-6; no clear D. CDR3 size: 13 residues. Germline V gene sequence: CDR1 SGHDT, CDR2 YYEEEE. V was shortened by 0 bases and J by 4 bases, with 7 bases between the two germline ends.

In its sample, this clone was seen a few times. The chain recombines TRBV7-3 with TRBJ1-1; tentative D call: TRBD1 (5 bases). Looked up from germline, CDR1 is SGHTA and CDR2 is FQGTGA. The CDR3 loop spans 14 amino acids. The V and J ends lost 5 bases and 1 base respectively, with 11 bases between them. The CDR3 DNA is TGTGCCAGCAGCCCTGGGGGTACGAACACTGAAGCTTTCTTT. This translates into CASSPGGTNTEAFF.

CDR3 DNA sequence: TGTGCCAGCAGTCCCCAGACTAGCGGGAGTTACGAGCAGTACTTC. Translating it yields CASSPQTSGSYEQYF. This chain connects TRBV27 to TRBJ2-7; 12 bases fit TRBD2. V lost 5 bases and J lost 4; bases outside the gene matches: 6. Germline V CDR1 and CDR2: MNHEY, SMNVEV (reference sequence). This CDR3 contains 15 residues.

This sequence joins TRBV9 and TRBJ2-7; D might be TRBD1 (8 bases). Per germline, CDR1 SGDLS and CDR2 YYNGEE. The CDR3 loop spans 14 amino acids. Trimming cost V 3 bases and J 4 bases, with 14 bases left between them. CDR3: CASSAGQGGYEQYF. The CDR3 DNA sequence: TGTGCCAGCAGCGCAGGACAGGGAGGGTACGAGCAGTACTTC.

The chain links TRBV29-1 to TRBJ1-1; 8 nucleotides line up with TRBD1. Trimming cost V 8 bases and J 7 bases; bases outside gene matches: 18. This CDR3 is built from 15 residues. Germline loops: CDR1 SQVTM, CDR2 ANQGSEA. The CDR3, as DNA: TGCAGCCTGACAGGGGCCGGGGGTGCGGAGGGTGAAGCTTTCTTT. As protein: CSLTGAGGAEGEAFF.

This chain connects TRBV19 to TRBJ1-1; no clear D. Per the germline V gene, CDR1 is LNHDA and CDR2 is SQIVND (reference sequence). V was trimmed by 2 bases and J by 4 bases, leaving 8 bases between them. The CDR3 contains 13 residues. CDR3 bases: TGTGCCAGTAGTATACAGCAGAGCACTGAAGCTTTCTTT. This translates into CASSIQQSTEAFF.

V usage is TRBV6-1 and J usage is TRBJ1-5, with no clear D. CDR1 and CDR2 (germline): MNHNS, SASEGT. The CDR3 consists of 16 residues. V was pared by 2 bases and J by 0 bases, with 11 bases between. The CDR3 nucleotides are TGTGCCAGCAGTGAATCCAGGCGTAATAGCAATCAGCCCCAGCATTTT. It specifies CASSESRRNSNQPQHF.

The chain employs TRBV9 and TRBJ2-3; 8 nucleotides match TRBD2. V was pared by 4 bases and J by 4 bases, with 5 bases of the junction left unmatched. The CDR3 spans 14 residues. From germline, CDR1 is SGDLS and CDR2 YYNGEE. The CDR3 DNA follows: TGTGCCAGCAGCACACTAGCGGACTCAGATACGCAGTATTTT. Translated: CASSTLADSDTQYF.